This T cell receptor beta chain was found in a study of PD-1 blockade in classical Hodgkin lymphoma. Background on the study: Nivolumab dosing for patients was 3 mg/kg, administered intravenously every 2 weeks. The study, taken as a whole, reports: TCR diversity rose significantly by C4D1 in CD4+ but not CD8+ cells. Prior therapy or disease activity may underlie the repertoire differences, whose causes remain undefined.

TCRdb's table, derived via immunoSEQ multiplex PCR, lists solely in-frame clones and lacks some. The sample holds some 90,000 clones, approximately 78% seen once. Notes on this clone: What it binds is unknown.

J gave up 7 bases and V 5 bases, and 10 bases lay outside the gene matches. Germline V gene lookup returns CDR1 LNHDA and CDR2 SQIVND (reference sequence). This CDR3 contains 14 residues. The time point is: cycle 4 day 1 (C4D1), after less than seven weeks of nivolumab. All patients experienced relapse after autologous stem cell transplantation, and brentuximab vedotin exposure was variable. Patients showed best responses of complete response, partial response or progressive disease. The V and J genes are TRBV19 and TRBJ1-1; 7 bases line up with TRBD1. The source was peripheral blood mononuclear cells (PBMCs), collected before the fourth cycle of nivolumab. The origin of this receptor is a human donor with classical Hodgkin lymphoma. DNA for the CDR3: TGTGCCAGTAGTTCAAACTCAGGGGGTCTTGAAGCTTTCTTT. This sequence encodes CASSSNSGGLEAFF.